What follows are 7 T cell receptor beta chains derived from one specimen sequenced in a study of blood T cell repertoires in COVID-19. Some clones are missing from TCRdb's copy, which holds only in-frame ones; the method was immunoSEQ multiplex PCR. The sample carries about 250,000 clones, around 80% recorded once. Sequenced input: peripheral blood. The receptors stem from a man older than 75 with acute or convalescent COVID-19.

The rearrangement uses TRBV6-5 and TRBJ2-2; D not resolved. Germline CDR1 and CDR2: MNHEY and SVGAGI. Trimming pared 8 bases from V and 1 base from J, leaving 11 bases between. The CDR3 spans 14 residues. CDR3 nucleotides: TGTGCCAGCTGGCCCTTCGAGAACACCGGGGAGCTGTTTTTT. It specifies CASWPFENTGELFF.

This clone was recorded once. The gene calls are TRBV5-1 and TRBJ2-1, with 9 bases lining up with TRBD1. Unmatched junction bases numbered 4, after V lost 0 bases and J lost 6 bases. There are 15 residues in the CDR3. Germline V gene sequence: CDR1 SGHRS, CDR2 YFSETQ. DNA for the CDR3: TGCGCCAGCAGCTTGGCCGGGACAGGGTCCAATGAGCAGTTCTTC. This gives the protein CASSLAGTGSNEQFF.

This chain uses TRBV19 with TRBJ1-2; TRBD1 matches at 7 bases. CDR1 and CDR2 (germline): LNHDA, SQIVND (reference sequence). The CDR3 has 14 amino acids. Trimming cost V 7 bases and J 4 bases; bases outside gene matches: 9. The CDR3 DNA reads TGTGCCAGTACCCCGGGACAGAGGTCCTATGGCTACACCTTC. It is translated as CASTPGQRSYGYTF.

The sample holds a few counts of this clone. CDR3 region: CASSIFGTGPYEQYF. Here the CDR3 DNA reads TGTGCCAGTAGTATCTTTGGGACAGGGCCATACGAGCAGTACTTC. This sequence joins TRBV19 and TRBJ2-7; TRBD1 matches 9 bases. Trimming at V came to 3 bases and at J to 4 bases, leaving 7 bases not matched to a gene. Germline loops: CDR1 LNHDA, CDR2 SQIVND (reference sequence). This CDR3 is 15 amino acids long. The complete variable domain, with remaining parts taken from reference TRBV19 and TRBJ2-7, reads DGGITQSPKYLFRKEGQNVTLSCEQNLNHDAMYWYRQDPGQGLRLIYYSQIVNDFQKGDIAEGYSVSREKKESFPLTVTSAQKNPTAFYLCASSIFGTGPYEQYFGPGTRLTVT.

The V gene is TRBV10-1, the J gene TRBJ2-5; a possible D gene is TRBD1 (6 bases). The V end was cut by 2 bases, the J end by 7 bases, with 14 bases between. Germline loops: CDR1 WNHNN, CDR2 SYGVQD (reference sequence). This CDR3 region has 14 residues. The CDR3 here is CASSETGPSGTQYF. Here the CDR3 DNA reads TGCGCCAGCAGTGAGACAGGGCCATCGGGGACCCAGTACTTC.

The CDR3 sequence: CASRPRTDIYEKLFF. For the CDR3, the DNA is TGTGCCAGCAGACCACGGACAGATATATATGAAAAACTGTTTTTT. V gene TRBV28 combines with J gene TRBJ1-4; tentatively, D is TRBD1 (6 bases). The germline V and J ends were trimmed by 6 bases and 6 bases, with 17 bases remaining between them. The CDR3 extends over 15 amino acids. The V gene's germline CDR1 is MDHEN and CDR2 SYDVKM.

V gene TRBV6-2 or TRBV6-3 combines with J gene TRBJ1-6; D gene unclear. Germline V gene sequence: CDR1 MNHEY, CDR2 SVGEGT. Trimming took off 6 bases at V and 8 bases at J, with 8 bases between the two ends. The CDR3 is 12 amino acids. The CDR3, as DNA: TGTGCCAGCAGCCTCCTCTATTCACCCCTCCACTTT. Amino acid sequence: CASSLLYSPLHF.